This T cell receptor (beta chain) was captured in a study of Graves' ophthalmopathy and Graves' hyperthyroidism. Looking at the study overall: The blood sample was drawn at first diagnosis and before any treatment. Broader study findings: Most expanded clonotypes from thyroid (those above 0.001 frequency) were also found in blood.

Ophthalmopathy cases showed moderate-to-severe activity, scoring CAS ≥3 and NOSPECS ≥4, with duration under 3 months. The CDR3 is 13 amino acids. Trimming took off 1 base at V and 5 bases at J, with 8 bases between the two ends. Concerning this clonotype itself: Antigen specificity is unknown.

Amplification from RNA transcripts yielded the TCR beta CDR3 regions. In the first round, RT-PCR was carried out with HTBI primers, and a multiplex PCR formed the second round. One entry per CDR3 protein, called by TCRdb with MiXCR from the multiplex PCR reads. This sample carries 40,000 to 45,000 distinct CDR3 sequences, more than 45% of them seen once, and the ten largest clones take more than 15%. The chain carries TRBV12-3 or TRBV12-4 and TRBJ1-2; a weak D match, TRBD1 (6 bases). Material: peripheral blood. This TCR was sampled from an adult man with Graves' ophthalmopathy. The CDR3 spells CASSLGGAYGYTF. The CDR3 nucleotides are TGTGCCAGCAGTTTAGGGGGGGCGTATGGCTACACCTTC.